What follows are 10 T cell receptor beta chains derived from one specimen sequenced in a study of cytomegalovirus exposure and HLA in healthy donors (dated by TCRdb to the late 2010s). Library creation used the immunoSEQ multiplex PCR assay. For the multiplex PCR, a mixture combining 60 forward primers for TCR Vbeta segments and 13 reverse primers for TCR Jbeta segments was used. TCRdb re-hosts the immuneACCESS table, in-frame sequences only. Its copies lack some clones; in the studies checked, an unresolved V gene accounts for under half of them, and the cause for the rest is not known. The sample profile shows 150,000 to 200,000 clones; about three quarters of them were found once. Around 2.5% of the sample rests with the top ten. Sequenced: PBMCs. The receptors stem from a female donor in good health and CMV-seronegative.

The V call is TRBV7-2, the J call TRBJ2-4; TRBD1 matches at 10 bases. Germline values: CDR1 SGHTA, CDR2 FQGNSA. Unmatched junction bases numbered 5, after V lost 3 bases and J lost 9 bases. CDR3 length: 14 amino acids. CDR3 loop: CASSFDRDRGIQYF. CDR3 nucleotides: TGTGCCAGCAGCTTTGACCGGGACAGGGGCATTCAGTACTTC.

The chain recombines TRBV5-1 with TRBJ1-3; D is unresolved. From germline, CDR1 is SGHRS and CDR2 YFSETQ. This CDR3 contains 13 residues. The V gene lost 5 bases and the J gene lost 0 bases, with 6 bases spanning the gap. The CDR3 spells CASRQSSGNTIYF. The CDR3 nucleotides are TGCGCCAGCAGACAGAGCTCTGGAAACACCATATATTTT.

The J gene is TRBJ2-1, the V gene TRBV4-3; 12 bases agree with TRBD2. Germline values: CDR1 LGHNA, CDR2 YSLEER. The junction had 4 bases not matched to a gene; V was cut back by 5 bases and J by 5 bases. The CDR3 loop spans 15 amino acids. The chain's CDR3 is CASSSLAGGDNEQFF. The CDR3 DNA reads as TGCGCCAGCAGCTCACTAGCGGGAGGCGACAATGAGCAGTTCTTC.

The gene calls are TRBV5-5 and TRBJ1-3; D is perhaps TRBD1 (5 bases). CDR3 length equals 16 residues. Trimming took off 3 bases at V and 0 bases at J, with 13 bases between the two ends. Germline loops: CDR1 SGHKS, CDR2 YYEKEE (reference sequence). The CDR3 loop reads CASSSGGGPSGNTIYF. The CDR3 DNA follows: TGTGCCAGCAGCTCGGGGGGGGGACCCTCTGGAAACACCATATATTTT.

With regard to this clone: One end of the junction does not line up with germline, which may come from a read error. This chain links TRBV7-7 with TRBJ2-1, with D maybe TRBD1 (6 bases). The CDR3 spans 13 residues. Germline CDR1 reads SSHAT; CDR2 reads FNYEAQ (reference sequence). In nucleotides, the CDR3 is TGTGCTAGCAGCTTAGACAGGAGCAATGAGCAGTTCTTC. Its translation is CASSLDRSNEQFF. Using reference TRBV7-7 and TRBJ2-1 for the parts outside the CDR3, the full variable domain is GAGVSQSPRYKVTKRGQDVTLRCDPISSHATLYWYQQALGQGPEFLTYFNYEAQPDKSGLPSDRFSAERPEGSISTLTIQRTEQRDSAMYRCASSLDRSNEQFFGPGTRLTVL.

The CDR3 sequence: CAWSVPRGAFF. The CDR3 nucleotides read TGTGCCTGGAGTGTACCGAGAGGAGCTTTCTTT. J is TRBJ1-1 and V is TRBV30; D is undetermined. CDR1 and CDR2 (germline): GTSNPN, SVGIG (reference sequence). Deletions cut 0 bases from V and 10 bases from J, with 9 bases between. The CDR3 spans 11 residues.

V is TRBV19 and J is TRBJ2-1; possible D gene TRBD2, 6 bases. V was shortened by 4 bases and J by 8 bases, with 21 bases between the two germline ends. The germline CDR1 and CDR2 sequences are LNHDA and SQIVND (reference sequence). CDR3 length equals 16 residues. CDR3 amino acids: CASSTMDRSRGDEQFF. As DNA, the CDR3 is TGTGCCAGTAGTACTATGGACCGCTCGCGGGGCGATGAGCAGTTCTTC.

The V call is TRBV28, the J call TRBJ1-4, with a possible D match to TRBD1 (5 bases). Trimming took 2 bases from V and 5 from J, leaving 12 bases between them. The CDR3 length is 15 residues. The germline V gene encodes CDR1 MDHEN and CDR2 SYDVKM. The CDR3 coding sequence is TGTGCCAGCAGTTTAACCGGGGGAGGGAATGAAAAACTGTTTTTT. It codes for CASSLTGGGNEKLFF. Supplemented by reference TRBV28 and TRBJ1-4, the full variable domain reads DVKVTQSSRYLVKRTGEKVFLECVQDMDHENMFWYRQDPGLGLRLIYFSYDVKMKEKGDIPEGYSVSREKKERFSLILESASTNQTSMYLCASSLTGGGNEKLFFGSGTQLSVL.

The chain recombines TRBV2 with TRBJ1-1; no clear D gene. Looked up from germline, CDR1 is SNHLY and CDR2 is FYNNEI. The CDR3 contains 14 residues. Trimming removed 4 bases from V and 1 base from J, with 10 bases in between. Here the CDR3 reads CASSARRGNTEAFF. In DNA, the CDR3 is TGTGCCAGCAGTGCCCGACGGGGGAACACTGAAGCTTTCTTT.

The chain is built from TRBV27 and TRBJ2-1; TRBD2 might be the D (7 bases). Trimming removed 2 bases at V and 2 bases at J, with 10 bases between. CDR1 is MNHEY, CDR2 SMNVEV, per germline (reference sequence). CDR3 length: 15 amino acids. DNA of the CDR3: TGTGCCAGCAGTTTAACGGGGGGCCCCTACAATGAGCAGTTCTTC. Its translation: CASSLTGGPYNEQFF.